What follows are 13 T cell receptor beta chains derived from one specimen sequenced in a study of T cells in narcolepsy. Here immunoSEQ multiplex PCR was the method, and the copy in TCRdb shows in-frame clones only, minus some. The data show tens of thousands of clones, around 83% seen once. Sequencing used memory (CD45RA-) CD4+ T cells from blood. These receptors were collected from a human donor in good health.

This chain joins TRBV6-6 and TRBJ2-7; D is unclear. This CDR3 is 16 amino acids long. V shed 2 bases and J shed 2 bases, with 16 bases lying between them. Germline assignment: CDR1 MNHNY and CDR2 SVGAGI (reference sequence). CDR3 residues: CASSYMYPPNTYEQYV. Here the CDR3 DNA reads TGTGCCAGCAGTTACATGTACCCACCAAACACCTACGAGCAGTACGTC.

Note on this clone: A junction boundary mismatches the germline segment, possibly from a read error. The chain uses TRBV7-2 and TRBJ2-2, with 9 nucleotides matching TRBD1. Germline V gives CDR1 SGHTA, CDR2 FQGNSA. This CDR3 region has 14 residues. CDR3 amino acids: CASSRTGGSGKLFF. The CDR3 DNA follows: TGTGCCAGCAGCCGAACAGGGGGCTCCGGGAAGCTGTTTTTT.

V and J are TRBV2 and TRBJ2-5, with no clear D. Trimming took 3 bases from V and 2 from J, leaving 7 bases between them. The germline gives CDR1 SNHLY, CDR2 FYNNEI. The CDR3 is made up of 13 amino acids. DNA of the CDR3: TGTGCCAGCAGTGATCGATCTCAAGAGACCCAGTACTTC. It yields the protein CASSDRSQETQYF.

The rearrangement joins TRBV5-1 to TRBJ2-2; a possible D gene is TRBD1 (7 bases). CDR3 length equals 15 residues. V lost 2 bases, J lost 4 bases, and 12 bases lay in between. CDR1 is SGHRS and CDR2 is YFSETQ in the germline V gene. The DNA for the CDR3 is TGCGCCAGCAGCTTACCAGGGGGGTTCACCGGGGAGCTGTTTTTT. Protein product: CASSLPGGFTGELFF.

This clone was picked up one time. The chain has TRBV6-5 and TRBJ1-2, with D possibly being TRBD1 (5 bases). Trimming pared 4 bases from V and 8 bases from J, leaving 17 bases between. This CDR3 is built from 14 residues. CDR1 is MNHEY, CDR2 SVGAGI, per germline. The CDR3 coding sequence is TGTGCCAGCAGTTCAGGAGGGACCGTCCGGGGCTACACCTTC. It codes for CASSSGGTVRGYTF.

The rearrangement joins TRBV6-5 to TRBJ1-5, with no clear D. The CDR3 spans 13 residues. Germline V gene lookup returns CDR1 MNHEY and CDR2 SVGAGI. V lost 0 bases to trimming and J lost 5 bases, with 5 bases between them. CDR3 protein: CASSYSRDQPQHF. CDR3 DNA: TGTGCCAGCAGTTACTCGAGAGATCAGCCCCAGCATTTT.

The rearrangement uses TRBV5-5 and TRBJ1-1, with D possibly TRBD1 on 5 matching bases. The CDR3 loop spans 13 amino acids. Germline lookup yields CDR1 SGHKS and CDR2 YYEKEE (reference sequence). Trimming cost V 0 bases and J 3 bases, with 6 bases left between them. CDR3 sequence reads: CASSLAGHTEAFF. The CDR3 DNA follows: TGTGCCAGCAGCTTGGCGGGACACACTGAAGCTTTCTTT.

The CDR3 reads CASGAGTGGHQPQHF. As DNA, the CDR3 is TGTGCCAGCGGGGCCGGGACAGGGGGCCATCAGCCCCAGCATTTT. The rearrangement links TRBV6-5 to TRBJ1-5, with 12 bases lining up with TRBD1. CDR3 length: 15 residues. The V gene's germline CDR1 is MNHEY and CDR2 SVGAGI. The ends lost 8 bases at V and 5 bases at J; junction bases unmatched: 7.

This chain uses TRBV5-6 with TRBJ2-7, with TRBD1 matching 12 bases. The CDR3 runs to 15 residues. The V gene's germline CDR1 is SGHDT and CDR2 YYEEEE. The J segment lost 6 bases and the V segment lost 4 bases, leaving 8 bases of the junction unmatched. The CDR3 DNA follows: TGTGCCAGCAGCCCGGGACAGGGGGCGAATTTCGAGCAGTACTTC. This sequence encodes CASSPGQGANFEQYF.

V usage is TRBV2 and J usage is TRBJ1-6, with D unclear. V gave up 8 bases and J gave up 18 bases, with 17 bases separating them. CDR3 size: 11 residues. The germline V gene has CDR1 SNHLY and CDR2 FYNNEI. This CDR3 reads CASRSLSVAHF. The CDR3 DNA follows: TGTGCCAGCCGCAGTCTTTCAGTAGCCCACTTT.

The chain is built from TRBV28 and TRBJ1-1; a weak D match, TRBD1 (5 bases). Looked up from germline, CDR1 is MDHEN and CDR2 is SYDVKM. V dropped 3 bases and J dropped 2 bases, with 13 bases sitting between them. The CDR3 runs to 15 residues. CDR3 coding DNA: TGTGCCAGCAGTTTCTCGGGACTGGGAAACACTGAAGCTTTCTTT. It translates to CASSFSGLGNTEAFF.

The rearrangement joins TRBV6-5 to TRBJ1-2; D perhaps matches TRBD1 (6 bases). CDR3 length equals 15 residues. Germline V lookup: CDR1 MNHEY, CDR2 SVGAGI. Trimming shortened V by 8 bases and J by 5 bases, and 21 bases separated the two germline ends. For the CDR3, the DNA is TGTGCCAGCTCCCTAGCAGGCAGGGGAGATTATGGCTACACCTTC. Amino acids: CASSLAGRGDYGYTF.

CDR3 protein: CASSLQGARAADTQYF. CDR3 DNA: TGTGCCAGCAGCTTGCAGGGGGCGCGAGCGGCAGATACGCAGTATTTT. V gene TRBV5-4 combines with J gene TRBJ2-3; 8 nucleotides line up with TRBD1. Germline V gene data show CDR1 as SGHNT and CDR2 as YYREEE (reference sequence). The CDR3 is 16 residues long. With V trimmed by 1 base and J by 4 bases, 8 bases remained unmatched.